This T cell receptor beta chain stems from a study of prognosis after radiotherapy for stage I lung cancer. By two-round multiplex PCR, the TCR beta CDR3 was amplified from genomic DNA. The use of primers specific to each TRBV and TRBJ gene characterized first-round PCR. TCRdb reprocessed the multiplex PCR reads with MiXCR, giving one entry per CDR3 protein. The sample consists of around 16,000 distinct CDR3 sequences, around 40% of them appearing once. The V gene end was trimmed by 4 bases and the J gene end by 5 bases; junction bases not matched to a gene: 7. CDR1 is SGHTA, CDR2 FQGNSA, per germline. There are 15 residues in the CDR3.

This receptor was identified in a donor aged 50 or older with non-small cell lung cancer. The chain couples TRBV7-2 to TRBJ2-1, with TRBD1 identical over 8 bases. The sample here was PBMCs, taken before or after stereotactic body radiation therapy (not recorded which). The DNA of the CDR3 is TGTGCCAGCAGCTATACCGGGACAGGTAACAATGAGCAGTTCTTC. Translated: CASSYTGTGNNEQFF.